Sequencing of this TCR beta chain was carried out in a study of blood T cell repertoires in COVID-19 (dated by TCRdb to 2019 to 2021). About the study as a whole: Samples from collaborators originated in the United States, Italy and Spain and spanned both the acute and convalescent phases of COVID-19. The samples were drawn from two sources: the first 160 participants of the ongoing ImmuneRACE study, and 950 to 1,500 subjects contributed by 6 global collaborators. A freely available public database, intended as a resource for researchers studying the immune response to SARS-CoV-2, is where the repertoires were released. A de-identified subject ID, COVID-19 status, age in years and sex were almost always included in the sample metadata. The material from the prospective study consisted of cDNA or gDNA derived from T cells, B-cell-depleted T cells, or PBMCs. HLA class I and class II types, where available, came from metadata supplied by the sample provider rather than from assay-based typing. The dataset comprised deeply sampled blood TCRbeta repertoires from subjects exposed to, actively infected with, or recovered from COVID-19.

TCRbeta CDR3 regions were amplified from genomic DNA by means of the immunoSEQ Assay, a bias-controlled multiplex PCR. In the authors' own workflow: Within the assay, amplification of reference gene primers was used to estimate how many nucleated cells each sample contained. To quantify the absolute abundance of each unique TCRbeta CDR3 rearrangement, sequence reads were collapsed and filtered. For each sample, productive Simpson clonality was calculated as the square root of Simpson's diversity index across productive rearrangements. The source is immuneACCESS, and TCRdb retained only in-frame sequences with V and J called. Part of the clones is not carried over; for the studies checked, unresolved V genes explain less than half of this, and the remainder is unexplained. V and J calls and clone size follow that table, whereas D and trimming were derived from the DNA. In this sample the table shows fewer than 450,000 clones, approximately 90% of which occur a single time. Roughly 12% of the sample comes from the top ten.

Comments on this clone: Its antigen remains undetermined. Qualities for individual bases were not recorded, and no much larger clone is one base off.

One collaborating source in Seattle enrolled patients while the patients were actively infected and followed the patients over time throughout the course of disease. The collaborating institutions used their own protocols to collect whole blood in K2EDTA tubes. For TCRbeta analysis, collaborator samples were shipped as frozen whole blood, as isolated PBMCs, or as DNA extracted from either sample type. Its CDR3 holds 13 amino acids, cysteine through phenylalanine. The sequence is cut down to CDR3 DNA, 39 bases in frame from base 1. CDR1 and CDR2 are read off the germline V gene as MNHEY and SVGAGI. Relative to germline, V is missing 6 bases and J is missing 5 bases, with 5 bases of the junction outside any gene match. The research as a whole found: The amount of clinical and demographic metadata varied by source and participant and was provided uncurated.

The sequence was obtained from a woman aged 45 to 65 with COVID-19, enrolled during active disease. The chain uses TRBV6-5 and TRBJ2-5; TRBD2 aligns with 8 central bases. What was sequenced was peripheral blood. The encoded CDR3 is CASRPSGGETQYF. The DNA is as follows: TGTGCCAGCAGACCGAGCGGGGGCGAGACCCAGTACTTC.